A selection of T cell receptor beta chains follows, all from one sample in a study of T-cell memory formation after mild COVID-19. TCRdb re-analysed the 5' RACE reads in MiXCR, keeping a single row per CDR3 protein. The table has around 450,000 distinct CDR3 sequences, approximately 20% seen once. The sequencing sample was made of PBMCs or a T cell subset sorted from them (not recorded which). These receptors all come from an adult woman who had mild COVID-19 (a few samples of this study predate the infection). Cell type and time point are not known. CDR3s include the opening cysteine and the closing phenylalanine or tryptophan. A D gene is named only where the DNA matches it firmly. Expanded clones get a size class; other rows say once, few or many, or leave the size out.

TRBV19	TRBJ2-7	once	.	CASERQGGGTYEQYF	TGTGCCTCTGAGAGACAGGGAGGGGGGACCTACGAGCAGTACTTC
TRBV20-1	TRBJ2-6	.	TRBD2	CSVAGDSGANVLTF	TGCAGTGTAGCGGGGGACTCTGGGGCCAACGTCCTGACTTTC
TRBV6-5	TRBJ2-7	.	TRBD2	CASKRASGSYEQYF	TGTGCCAGTAAAAGGGCTAGCGGGAGTTACGAGCAGTACTTC
TRBV12-3/TRBV12-4	TRBJ2-1	few	TRBD1	CASSLGRTGMPYNEQFF	TGTGCCAGCAGTTTAGGAAGGACAGGTATGCCCTACAATGAGCAGTTCTTC
TRBV6-2/TRBV6-3	TRBJ2-1	few	TRBD2	CASTASKLAGVVLGNEQFF	TGTGCCAGCACCGCCTCCAAACTAGCGGGAGTGGTCTTGGGGAATGAGCAGTTCTTC
TRBV12-3/TRBV12-4	TRBJ2-1	.	TRBD2	CATKGTSGRAYNEQFF	TGTGCCACTAAAGGGACTAGCGGGAGGGCTTACAATGAGCAGTTCTTC
TRBV5-5	TRBJ2-7	.	TRBD2	CASRGWGLQNYEQYF	TGTGCCAGCAGGGGCTGGGGACTACAGAACTACGAGCAGTACTTC
TRBV18	TRBJ2-1	.	.	CASSPPAGYEQFF	TGTGCCAGCTCACCACCTGCCGGGTATGAGCAGTTCTTC
TRBV6-1	TRBJ2-6	.	TRBD1	CASSEDVGDSYSGANVLTF	TGTGCCAGCAGTGAAGACGTAGGGGACAGTTACTCTGGGGCCAACGTCCTGACTTTC
TRBV10-3	TRBJ2-7	.	.	CAISDEVYEQYF	TGTGCCATCAGTGACGAGGTCTACGAGCAGTACTTC
TRBV6-5	TRBJ2-7	many	TRBD1	CASSYTGTGGFSYEQYF	TGTGCCAGCAGTTACACCGGGACAGGGGGTTTCTCCTACGAGCAGTACTTC
TRBV7-8	TRBJ2-5	.	TRBD2	CASSQPRGEETQYF	TGTGCCAGCAGCCAACCTCGGGGGGAAGAGACCCAGTACTTC
TRBV6-5	TRBJ2-1	.	TRBD2	CASSYFGRGYNEQFF	TGTGCCAGCAGTTACTTCGGGCGGGGGTACAATGAGCAGTTCTTC
TRBV7-9	TRBJ2-5	few	TRBD1	CASSSIVTGVQETQYF	TGTGCCAGCAGCTCCATAGTCACAGGGGTACAAGAGACCCAGTACTTC
TRBV6-2/TRBV6-3	TRBJ2-1	few	TRBD2	CASSPWGDLGTSGRNEQFF	TGTGCCAGCAGCCCCTGGGGGGATCTCGGGACTAGCGGGAGGAATGAGCAGTTCTTC
TRBV6-5	TRBJ1-2	.	TRBD1	CASSWGQGKTNYGYTF	TGTGCCAGCAGTTGGGGACAGGGGAAAACAAACTATGGCTACACCTTC
TRBV18	TRBJ1-4	.	.	CASSPQDPTWEKLFF	TGTGCCAGCTCACCACAGGACCCCACTTGGGAAAAACTGTTTTTT
TRBV5-1	TRBJ2-7	.	.	CASSLARDYEQYF	TGCGCCAGCAGCTTGGCCCGGGACTACGAGCAGTACTTC
TRBV19	TRBJ2-1	.	.	CASNRGSSYNEQFF	TGTGCCAGTAATCGGGGGAGCTCCTACAATGAGCAGTTCTTC
TRBV27	TRBJ2-3	few	TRBD2	CASRSGGAGTDTQYF	TGTGCCAGCAGGTCCGGGGGGGCGGGCACAGATACGCAGTATTTT
TRBV29-1	TRBJ2-5	few	.	CSVGQRQETQYF	TGCAGCGTCGGACAGCGCCAAGAGACCCAGTACTTC
TRBV5-1	TRBJ2-7	few	TRBD1	CASSPGQVTSYEQYF	TGCGCCAGCAGCCCGGGACAGGTGACCTCCTACGAGCAGTACTTC
TRBV3-1	TRBJ2-5	few	.	CASSLQGVETQYF	TGTGCCAGCAGCCTACAGGGAGTAGAGACCCAGTACTTC
TRBV14	TRBJ2-2	.	.	CASSQARYGELFF	TGTGCCAGCAGCCAAGCGAGATATGGGGAGCTGTTTTTT
TRBV24-1	TRBJ2-1	.	.	CATSDVSSQREFF	TGTGCCACCAGTGACGTGTCGTCCCAGAGGGAGTTCTTC
TRBV5-4	TRBJ2-7	.	TRBD2	CASSPTSGGAIYYEQYF	TGTGCCAGCAGTCCTACTAGCGGGGGGGCGATCTACTACGAGCAGTACTTC
TRBV5-1	TRBJ2-1	.	TRBD2	CASSFSGGLDGEQFF	TGCGCCAGCAGCTTTAGCGGGGGGCTCGACGGTGAGCAGTTCTTC
TRBV6-1	TRBJ1-2	few	.	CASSDWGGPTYGYTF	TGTGCCAGCAGTGATTGGGGGGGACCCACCTATGGCTACACCTTC